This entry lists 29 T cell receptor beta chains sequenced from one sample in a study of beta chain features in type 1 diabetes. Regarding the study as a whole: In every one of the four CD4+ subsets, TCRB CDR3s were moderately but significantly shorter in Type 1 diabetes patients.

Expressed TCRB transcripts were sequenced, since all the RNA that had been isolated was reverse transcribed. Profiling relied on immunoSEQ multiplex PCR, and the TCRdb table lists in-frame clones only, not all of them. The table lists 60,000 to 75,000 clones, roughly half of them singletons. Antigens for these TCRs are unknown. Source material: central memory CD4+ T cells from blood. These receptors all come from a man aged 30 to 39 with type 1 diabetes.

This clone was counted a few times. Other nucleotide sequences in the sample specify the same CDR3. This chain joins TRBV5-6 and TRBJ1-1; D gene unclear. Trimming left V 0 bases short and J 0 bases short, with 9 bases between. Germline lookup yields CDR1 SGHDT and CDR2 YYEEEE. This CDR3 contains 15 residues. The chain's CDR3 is CASSLVGGMNTEAFF. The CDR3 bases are TGTGCCAGCAGCTTGGTGGGAGGGATGAACACTGAAGCTTTCTTT.

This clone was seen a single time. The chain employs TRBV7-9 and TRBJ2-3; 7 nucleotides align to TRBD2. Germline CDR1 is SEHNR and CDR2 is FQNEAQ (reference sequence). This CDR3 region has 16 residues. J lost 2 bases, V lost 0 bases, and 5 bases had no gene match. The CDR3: CASSLAYGGNTDTQYF. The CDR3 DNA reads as TGTGCCAGCAGCTTAGCTTACGGGGGGAACACAGATACGCAGTATTTT.

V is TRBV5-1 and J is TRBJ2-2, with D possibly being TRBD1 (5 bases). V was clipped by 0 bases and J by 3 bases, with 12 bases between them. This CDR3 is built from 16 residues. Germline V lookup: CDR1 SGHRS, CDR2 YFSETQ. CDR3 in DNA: TGCGCCAGCAGCTTGGAGGGGCTAGGGTACACCGGGGAGCTGTTTTTT. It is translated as CASSLEGLGYTGELFF.

In DNA, the CDR3 is TGTGCCAGCTCACCCGGGGTAGGGAAGAACACTGAAGCTTTCTTT. This encodes CASSPGVGKNTEAFF. V and J are TRBV18 and TRBJ1-1; D remains ambiguous. Germline CDR1 reads KGHSH; CDR2 reads LQKENI. V lost 3 bases and J 1 base, leaving 12 bases between the germline ends. This CDR3 contains 15 residues.

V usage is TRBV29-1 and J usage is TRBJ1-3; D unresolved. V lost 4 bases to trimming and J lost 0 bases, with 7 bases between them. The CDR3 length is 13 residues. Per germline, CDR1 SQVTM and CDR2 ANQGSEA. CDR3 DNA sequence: TGCAGCGTTGTGTTTAGCTCTGGAAACACCATATATTTT. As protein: CSVVFSSGNTIYF.

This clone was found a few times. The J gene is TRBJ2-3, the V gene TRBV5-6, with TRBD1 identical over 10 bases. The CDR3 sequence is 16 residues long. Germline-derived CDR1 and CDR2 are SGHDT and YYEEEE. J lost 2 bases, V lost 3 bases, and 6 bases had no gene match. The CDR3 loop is CASSSEDRGPTDTQYF. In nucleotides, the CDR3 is TGTGCCAGCAGCTCTGAAGACAGGGGGCCCACAGATACGCAGTATTTT.

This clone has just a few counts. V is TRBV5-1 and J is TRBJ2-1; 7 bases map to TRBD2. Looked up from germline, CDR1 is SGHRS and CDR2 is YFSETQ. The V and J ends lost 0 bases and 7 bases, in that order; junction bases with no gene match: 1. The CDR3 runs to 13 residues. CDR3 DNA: TGCGCCAGCAGCTTGGTGGGGGGGAATGAGCAGTTCTTC. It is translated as CASSLVGGNEQFF. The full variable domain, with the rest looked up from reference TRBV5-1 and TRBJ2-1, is KAGVTQTPRYLIKTRGQQVTLSCSPISGHRSVSWYQQTPGQGLQFLFEYFSETQRNKGNFPGRFSGRQFSNSRSEMNVSTLELGDSALYLCASSLVGGNEQFFGPGTRLTVL.

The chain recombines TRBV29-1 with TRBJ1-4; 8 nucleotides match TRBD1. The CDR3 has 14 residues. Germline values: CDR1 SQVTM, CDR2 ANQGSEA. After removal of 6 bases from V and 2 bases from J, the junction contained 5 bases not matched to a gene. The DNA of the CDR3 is TGCAGCGTCCGACAGGGGTTGACTAATGAAAAACTGTTTTTT. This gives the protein CSVRQGLTNEKLFF.

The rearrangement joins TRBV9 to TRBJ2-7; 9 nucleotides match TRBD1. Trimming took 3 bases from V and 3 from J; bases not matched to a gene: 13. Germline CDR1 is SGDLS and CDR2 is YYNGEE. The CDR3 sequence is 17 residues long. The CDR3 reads CASSARSGTGILYEQYF. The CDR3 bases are TGTGCCAGCAGCGCCAGATCCGGGACAGGGATCCTCTACGAGCAGTACTTC.

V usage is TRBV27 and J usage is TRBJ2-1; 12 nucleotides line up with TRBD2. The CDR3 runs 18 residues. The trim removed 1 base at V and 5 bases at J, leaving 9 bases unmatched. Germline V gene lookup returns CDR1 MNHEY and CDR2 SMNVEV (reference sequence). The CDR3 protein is CASSLFFRTSGINNEQFF. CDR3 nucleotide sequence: TGTGCCAGCAGTTTATTCTTTCGGACTAGCGGGATTAACAATGAGCAGTTCTTC.

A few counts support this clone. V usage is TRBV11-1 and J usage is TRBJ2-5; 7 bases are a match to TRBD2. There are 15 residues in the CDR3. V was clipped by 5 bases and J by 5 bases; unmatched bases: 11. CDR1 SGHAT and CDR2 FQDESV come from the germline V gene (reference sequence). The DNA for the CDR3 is TGTGCCAGCAGCCTAAGACTAGCCTCCGGGGAGACCCAGTACTTC. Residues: CASSLRLASGETQYF.

CDR3 residues: CASSRERGTDTQYF. CDR3 coding DNA: TGTGCCAGCAGCAGGGAGAGGGGCACAGATACGCAGTATTTT. This chain uses TRBV5-4 with TRBJ2-3; D possibly corresponds to TRBD2 (5 bases). Germline CDR1 and CDR2: SGHNT and YYREEE (reference sequence). Between the trimmed V and J ends, which lost 4 bases and 1 base, there was a span of 10 bases. The CDR3 contains 14 residues. Full variable domain (remainder filled in from reference TRBV5-4 and TRBJ2-3): ETGVTQSPTHLIKTRGQQVTLRCSSQSGHNTVSWYQQALGQGPQFIFQYYREEENGRGNFPPRFSGLQFPNYSSELNVNALELDDSALYLCASSRERGTDTQYFGPGTRLTVL.

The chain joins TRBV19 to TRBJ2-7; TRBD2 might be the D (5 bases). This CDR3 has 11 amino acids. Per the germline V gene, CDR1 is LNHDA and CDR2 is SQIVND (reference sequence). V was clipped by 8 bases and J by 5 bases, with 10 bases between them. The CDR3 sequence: CASPEDHEQYF. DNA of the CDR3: TGTGCCAGTCCGGAGGACCACGAGCAGTACTTC.

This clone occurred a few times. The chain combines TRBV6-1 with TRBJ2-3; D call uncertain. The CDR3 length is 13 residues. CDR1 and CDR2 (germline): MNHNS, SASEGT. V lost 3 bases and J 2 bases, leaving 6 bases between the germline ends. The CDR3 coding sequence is TGTGCCAGCAGTGAGGAGCACACAGATACGCAGTATTTT. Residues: CASSEEHTDTQYF.

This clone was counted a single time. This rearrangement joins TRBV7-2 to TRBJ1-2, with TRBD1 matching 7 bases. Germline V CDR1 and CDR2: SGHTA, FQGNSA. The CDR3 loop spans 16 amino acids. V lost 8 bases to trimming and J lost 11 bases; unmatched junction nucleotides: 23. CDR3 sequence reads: CASQRGDRHISTSYTF. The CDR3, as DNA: TGTGCCAGCCAACGCGGGGACAGACATATATCAACGTCGTACACCTTC. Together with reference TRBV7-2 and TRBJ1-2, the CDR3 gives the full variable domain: GAGVSQSPSNKVTEKGKDVELRCDPISGHTALYWYRQSLGQGLEFLIYFQGNSAPDKSGLPSDRFSAERTGGSVSTLTIQRTQQEDSAVYLCASQRGDRHISTSYTFGSGTRLTVV.

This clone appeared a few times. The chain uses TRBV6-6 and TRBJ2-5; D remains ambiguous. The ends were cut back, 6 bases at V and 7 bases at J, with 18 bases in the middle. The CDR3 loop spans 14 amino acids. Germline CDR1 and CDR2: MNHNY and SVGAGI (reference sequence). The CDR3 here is CASRPRVADPTQYF. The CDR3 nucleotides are TGTGCCAGCAGACCCCGAGTAGCTGACCCGACCCAGTACTTC.

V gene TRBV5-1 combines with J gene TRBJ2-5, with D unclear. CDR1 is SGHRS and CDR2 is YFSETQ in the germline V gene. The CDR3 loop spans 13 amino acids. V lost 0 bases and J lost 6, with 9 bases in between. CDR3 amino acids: CASSLVEQKTQYF. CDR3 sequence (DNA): TGCGCCAGCAGCTTGGTCGAACAGAAGACCCAGTACTTC.

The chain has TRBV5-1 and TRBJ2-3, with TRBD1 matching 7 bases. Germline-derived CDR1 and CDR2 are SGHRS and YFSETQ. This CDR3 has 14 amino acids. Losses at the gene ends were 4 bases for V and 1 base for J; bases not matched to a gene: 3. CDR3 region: CASSGGQGTDTQYF. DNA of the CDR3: TGCGCCAGCAGCGGAGGACAGGGCACAGATACGCAGTATTTT.

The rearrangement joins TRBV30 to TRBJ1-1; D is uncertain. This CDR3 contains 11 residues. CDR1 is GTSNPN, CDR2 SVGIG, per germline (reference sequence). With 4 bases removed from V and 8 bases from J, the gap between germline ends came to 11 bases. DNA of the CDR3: TGTGCCTGGACCGTGGTTGAGGAAGCTTTCTTT. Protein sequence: CAWTVVEEAFF.

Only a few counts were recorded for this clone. DNA of the CDR3: TGTGCCAGCAGCCAAGAATACGGTCCTAGCACAGATACGCAGTATTTT. It translates to CASSQEYGPSTDTQYF. This sequence joins TRBV4-2 and TRBJ2-3; no clear D. Between the trimmed V and J ends, which lost 0 bases and 0 bases, there was a span of 10 bases. CDR3 length equals 16 residues. Germline V gene data show CDR1 as LGHNA and CDR2 as YNFKEQ.

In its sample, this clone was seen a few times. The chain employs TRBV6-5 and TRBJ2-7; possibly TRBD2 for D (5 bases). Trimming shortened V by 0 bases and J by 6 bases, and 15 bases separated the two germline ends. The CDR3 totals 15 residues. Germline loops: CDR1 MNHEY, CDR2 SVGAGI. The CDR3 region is CASSYSSPGLGEQYF. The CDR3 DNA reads TGTGCCAGCAGTTACTCGAGTCCGGGATTGGGCGAGCAGTACTTC.

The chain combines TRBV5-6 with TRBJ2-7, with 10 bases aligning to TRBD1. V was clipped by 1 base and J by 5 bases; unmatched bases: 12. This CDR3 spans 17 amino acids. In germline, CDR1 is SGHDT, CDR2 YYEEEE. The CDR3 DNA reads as TGTGCCAGCAGCTTGTTCTCGTACTGGGACAGGGGCCACGAGCAGTACTTC. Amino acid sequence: CASSLFSYWDRGHEQYF.

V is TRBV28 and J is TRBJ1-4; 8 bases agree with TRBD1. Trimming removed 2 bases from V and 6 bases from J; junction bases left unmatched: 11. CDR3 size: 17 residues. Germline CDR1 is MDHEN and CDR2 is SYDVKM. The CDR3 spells CASSLPPGGAIYEKLFF. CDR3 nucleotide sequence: TGTGCCAGCAGTTTACCTCCAGGGGGCGCAATCTATGAAAAACTGTTTTTT.

The CDR3 loop reads CASSQGQGAGELFF. CDR3 bases: TGCGCCAGCAGCCAAGGACAGGGGGCCGGGGAGCTGTTTTTT. The chain links TRBV4-1 to TRBJ2-2, with 9 positions matching TRBD1. The junction had 0 bases not matched to a gene; V was cut back by 1 base and J by 6 bases. This CDR3 has 14 residues. CDR1 and CDR2 (germline): MGHRA, YSYEKL.

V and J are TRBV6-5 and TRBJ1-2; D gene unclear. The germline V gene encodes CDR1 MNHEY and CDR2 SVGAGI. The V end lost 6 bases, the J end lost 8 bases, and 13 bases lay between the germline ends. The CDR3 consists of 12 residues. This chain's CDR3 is CASREQSGGYTF. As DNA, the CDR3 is TGTGCCAGCAGGGAACAGAGCGGAGGCTACACCTTC.

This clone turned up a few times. This CDR3 reads CASSYGVAGSGAQYF. CDR3 coding DNA: TGTGCCAGCAGTTACGGGGTAGCGGGGTCCGGGGCCCAGTACTTC. V gene TRBV6-6 combines with J gene TRBJ2-5; 8 bases agree with TRBD2. CDR3 length equals 15 residues. Germline V gene lookup returns CDR1 MNHNY and CDR2 SVGAGI (reference sequence). V shed 2 bases and J 9 bases; nucleotides not matched to a gene: 11.

The CDR3 region has the DNA TGTGCCAGCAGTCCAGGACGGACAAGCTCCTACAATGAGCAGTTCTTC. Translating it yields CASSPGRTSSYNEQFF. V is TRBV25-1 and J is TRBJ2-1; D may be TRBD1 (5 bases). The CDR3 loop spans 16 amino acids. Germline V CDR1 and CDR2: MGHDK, SYGVNS. V was pared by 5 bases and J by 0 bases, with 14 bases between.

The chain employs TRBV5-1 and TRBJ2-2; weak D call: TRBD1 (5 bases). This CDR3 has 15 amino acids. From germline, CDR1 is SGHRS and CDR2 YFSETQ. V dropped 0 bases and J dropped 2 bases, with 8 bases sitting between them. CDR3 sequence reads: CASSLGRTNTGELFF. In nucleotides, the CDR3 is TGCGCCAGCAGCTTGGGACGGACAAACACCGGGGAGCTGTTTTTT.

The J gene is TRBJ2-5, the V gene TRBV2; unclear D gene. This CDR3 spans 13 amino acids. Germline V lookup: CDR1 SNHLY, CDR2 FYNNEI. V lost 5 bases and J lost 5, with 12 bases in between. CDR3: CASSRVHRETQYF. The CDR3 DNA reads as TGTGCCAGCAGTCGGGTCCATCGGGAGACCCAGTACTTC.